This TCR beta chain was observed in a study of blood T cell repertoires in COVID-19. Study-wide background: The United States, Italy and Spain provided the acute and convalescent COVID-19 samples. T cells, B-cell-depleted T cells, or PBMCs provided the cDNA or gDNA that served as material.

The germline gives CDR1 SGHTA, CDR2 FQGNSA. The CDR3 loop spans 15 amino acids. J lost 9 bases, V lost 1 base, and 7 bases had no gene match. How the authors handled the data: It was from reference gene primer amplification that nucleated cell counts were estimated. The protocol was immunoSEQ multiplex PCR, while the TCRdb copy is restricted to in-frame clones and leaves out a portion. V and J calls plus clone size are reproduced from that table; the DNA served to infer D and trimming. The table includes 85,000 to 120,000 clones, approximately 86% detected once. The sequence was collected from a woman in her forties or fifties with COVID-19, enrolled during active disease. The sequencing input was peripheral blood. The chain has TRBV7-2 and TRBJ2-2; 8 bases agree with TRBD2. In nucleotides, the CDR3 is TGTGCCAGCAGCTTAGACGGGGGGGCCCCCCGGGAGCTGTTTTTT. Translated: CASSLDGGAPRELFF.